This T cell receptor (beta chain) was sequenced for a study of blood T cell repertoires in COVID-19. Original processing methods: Using reference gene primer amplification, nucleated cell counts were estimated. Using immunoSEQ multiplex PCR, the repertoire was profiled, and TCRdb retains in-frame clones only, with some absent. The V and J calls and clone size come from that table; D and trimming were worked out from the DNA. The sample has a few hundred thousand clones, 75% to 90% seen once. Participant age was 18 to 89 years, and participants resided in fewer than 25 US areas. Which cohort a participant joined came from the clinical history participants gave. V trimming: 1 base; J trimming: 2 bases; junction bases outside the gene matches: 4. This CDR3 contains 17 residues. The germline V gene has CDR1 SGDLS and CDR2 YYNGEE.

The sequence was collected from a woman younger than 35 in a cohort exposed to, infected with or recovered from COVID-19 (not recorded which). This chain uses TRBV9 with TRBJ2-3; 13 bases fit TRBD2. The sample was PBMCs or T cells enriched from blood (not recorded which). CDR3 nucleotides: TGTGCCAGCAGCGTATTAACTAGCGGGGGGGACACAGATACGCAGTATTTT. This gives the protein CASSVLTSGGDTDTQYF.